This T cell receptor beta chain was sequenced in a study of Tregs in tolerant kidney transplant recipients. V lost 3 bases and J lost 8; bases outside the gene matches: 7. This CDR3 has 13 amino acids. CDR1 SGHNT and CDR2 YYREEE come from the germline V gene (reference sequence). The data were produced by immunoSEQ multiplex PCR, yet TCRdb's version contains in-frame clones alone and is incomplete. Seen here are roughly 250,000 clones, approximately 83% observed once, and the top ten hold around 0.68%. Sequencing input: CD4+ T cells from blood. The chain recombines TRBV5-4 with TRBJ1-2; 7 bases line up with TRBD1. This TCR derives from a human donor in good health. The chain's CDR3 is CASSSRQGGGYTF. The CDR3 DNA reads TGTGCCAGCAGCTCCCGTCAGGGGGGCGGCTACACCTTC.